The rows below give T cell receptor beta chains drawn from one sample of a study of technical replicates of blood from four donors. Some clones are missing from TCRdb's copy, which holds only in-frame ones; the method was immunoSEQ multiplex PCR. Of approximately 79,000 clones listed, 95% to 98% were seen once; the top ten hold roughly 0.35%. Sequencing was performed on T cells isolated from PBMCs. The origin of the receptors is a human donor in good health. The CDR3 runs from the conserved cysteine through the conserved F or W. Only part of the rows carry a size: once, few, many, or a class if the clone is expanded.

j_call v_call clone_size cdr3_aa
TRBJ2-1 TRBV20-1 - CSALYNEQFF
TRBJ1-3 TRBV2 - CASRATGAPGNTIYF
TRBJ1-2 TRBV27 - CASSGGGYGYTF
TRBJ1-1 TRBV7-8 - CASSPRGRMNTEAFF
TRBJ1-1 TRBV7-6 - CASSGTGDVNTEAFF
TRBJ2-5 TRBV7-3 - CASSLSSGTGGRLETQYF
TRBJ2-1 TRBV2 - CASRRVAGSYNEQFF
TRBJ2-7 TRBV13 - CASRTSGSYEQYF
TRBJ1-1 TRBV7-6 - CASSLVGGNTEAFF
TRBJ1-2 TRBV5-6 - CASSFGQGATGYTF
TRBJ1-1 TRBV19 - CASNSGTVEAFF
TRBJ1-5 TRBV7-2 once CASSKDRGLNQPQHF
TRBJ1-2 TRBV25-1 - CASSADPGQGGHGYTF
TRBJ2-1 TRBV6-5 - CASSYSGELGEQFF
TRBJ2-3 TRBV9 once CASSGGLAGTDTQYF
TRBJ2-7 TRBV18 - CASSVITGGRSEQYF
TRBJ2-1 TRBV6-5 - CASSITQGILNEQFF
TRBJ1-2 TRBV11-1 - CASSLGGYGYTF
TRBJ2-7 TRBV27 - CASSSLAGGSYEQYF
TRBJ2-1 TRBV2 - CAGEANRGGYNEQFF
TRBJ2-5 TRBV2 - CASSVEHIAQETQYF
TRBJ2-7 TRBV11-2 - CASSAGTWYEQYF
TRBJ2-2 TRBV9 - CASSVRQGAGELFF
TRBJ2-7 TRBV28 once CASSIQLGAYEQYF
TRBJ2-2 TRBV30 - CAWRSGGELFF
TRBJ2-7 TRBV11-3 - CASSLGGGYEQYF
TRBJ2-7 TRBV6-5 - CASSYSEGTNEQYF
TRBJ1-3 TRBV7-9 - CASSFEGSLTIYF
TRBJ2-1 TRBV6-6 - CASSYRDEQFF
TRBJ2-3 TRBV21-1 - CASSKVRTGTDTQYF
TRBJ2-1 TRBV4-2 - CASSQVGSGSEQFF
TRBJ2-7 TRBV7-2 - CASSDGSSYEQYF
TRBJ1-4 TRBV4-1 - CASSQVLVRQGGEKLFF
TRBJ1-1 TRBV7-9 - CASSLETGNTEAFF
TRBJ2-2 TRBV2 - CASRGLAGVPGELFF
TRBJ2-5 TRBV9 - CASSVGIAGEWETQYF
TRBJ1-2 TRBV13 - CASSRNRERYGYTF
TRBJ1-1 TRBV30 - CAWSGAGPNTEAFF
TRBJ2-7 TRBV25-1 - CASSESLEGRRYYEQYF
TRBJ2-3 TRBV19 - CASSIGATSTDTQYF
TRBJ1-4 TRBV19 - CASTQGAFNEKLFF
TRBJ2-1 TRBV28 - CASSLPVGDNEQFF
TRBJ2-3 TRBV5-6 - CASSLPDRSTDTQYF
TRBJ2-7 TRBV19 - CASSNGFEQYF
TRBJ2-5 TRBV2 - CASSEAGLAGMGLVAQYF
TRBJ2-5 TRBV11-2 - CASSLAGMETQYF
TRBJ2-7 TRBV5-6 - CASSFSGTGPSYEQYF
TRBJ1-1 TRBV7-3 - CASTTIPGQEAFF